The clone carrying this T cell receptor beta chain was recorded only once. This entry belongs to a study of T cell responses to AZD1222 COVID-19 vaccine. This CDR3 has 18 residues. Trimming removed 1 base from V and 3 bases from J, with 21 bases in between. CDR1 is LNHNV and CDR2 is YYDKDF in the germline V gene (reference sequence). Profiled with immunoSEQ multiplex PCR; TCRdb holds only in-frame clones, not every one. The table shows over 150,000 clones, with about 92% occurring only once. V is TRBV15 and J is TRBJ1-1; D remains ambiguous. This receptor was identified in an adult in good health. The input for sequencing was peripheral blood, taken on day 0 of AZD1222 vaccination. CDR3 sequence: CATSRGGHSAQRDTEAFF. The DNA for the CDR3 is TGTGCCACCAGCAGAGGCGGCCATAGCGCTCAAAGGGACACTGAAGCTTTCTTT.